The source of this TCR beta chain is a study of T cell responses to AZD1222 COVID-19 vaccine. Study findings and constraints: CD4 TCRs linked to vaccination spanned spike, dominating at 160-218 and 743-854. Reportedly, close to half of spike-specific TCRs are directed against unmutated variant regions. An increase in Spike-specific TCR breadth and depth was observed after two AZD1222 doses.

This clone was seen only once. The antigen is not known. Generated by immunoSEQ multiplex PCR, the TCRdb table keeps only in-frame clones and is missing some. The data contain under 150,000 clones, roughly 91% of them singletons. Analysis merged second doses at about 4 or about 12 weeks. CDR1 is LGHDT, CDR2 YNNKEL, per germline (reference sequence). The CDR3 has 15 amino acids. After removal of 3 bases from V and 7 bases from J, the junction contained 9 bases not matched to a gene. The sample consisted of peripheral blood, taken 28 days after the second AZD1222 dose. This chain connects TRBV3-1 (or the pseudogene TRBV3-2) to TRBJ1-2; 9 bases agree with TRBD1. The sequence was collected from an adult who received the AZD1222 COVID-19 vaccine. The CDR3 DNA is TGTGCCAGCAGCCAGCCGGGACAGGGTAATCGTGGCTACACCTTC. This translates into CASSQPGQGNRGYTF.